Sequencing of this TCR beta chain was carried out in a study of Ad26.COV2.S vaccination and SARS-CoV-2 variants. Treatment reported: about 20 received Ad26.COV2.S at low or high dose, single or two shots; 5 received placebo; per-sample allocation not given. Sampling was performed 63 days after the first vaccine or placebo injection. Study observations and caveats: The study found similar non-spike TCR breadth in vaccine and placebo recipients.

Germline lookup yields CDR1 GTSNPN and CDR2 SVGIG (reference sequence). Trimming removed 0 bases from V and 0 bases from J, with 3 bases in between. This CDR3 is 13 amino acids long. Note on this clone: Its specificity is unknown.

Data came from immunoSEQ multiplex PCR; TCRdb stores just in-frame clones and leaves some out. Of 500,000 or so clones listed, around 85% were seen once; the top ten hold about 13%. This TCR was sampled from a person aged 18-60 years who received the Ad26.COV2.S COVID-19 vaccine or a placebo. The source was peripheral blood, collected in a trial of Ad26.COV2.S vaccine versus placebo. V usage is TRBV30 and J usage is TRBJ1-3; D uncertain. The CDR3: CAWSVISGNTIYF. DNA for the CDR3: TGTGCCTGGAGTGTAATCTCTGGAAACACCATATATTTT.